These T cell receptor beta chains were read from a single sample in a study of blood T cell repertoires in COVID-19. TCRdb's table, derived via immunoSEQ multiplex PCR, lists solely in-frame clones and lacks some. This sample has over 140,000 clones, with roughly 81% found just once. The specimen sequenced was peripheral blood. Receptors originate from a woman between 50 and 59 years old with active or convalescent COVID-19. Both conserved end residues are part of each CDR3. The order of the fields is J gene, V gene, clone size, D gene, CDR3 protein, CDR3 DNA. D genes are given only for firm matches. Not all rows give a size; the values are once, few, many and, for expanded clones, a class.

TRBJ2-3 | TRBV11-2 | . | TRBD2 | CASSFGLAGGSHTQYF | TGTGCCAGCAGCTTCGGACTAGCGGGAGGGTCACATACGCAGTATTTT
TRBJ1-5 | TRBV6-1 | . | . | CASSELGPLSGGRQPQHF | TGTGCCAGCAGTGAACTTGGGCCCCTCTCCGGAGGGAGACAGCCCCAGCATTTT
TRBJ2-1 | TRBV10-2 | once | . | CASRSRGPGSYNEQFF | TGCGCCAGCAGGTCTAGGGGCCCAGGCTCCTACAATGAGCAGTTCTTC
TRBJ1-1 | TRBV4-3 | few | TRBD1 | CASSPRQGAGTEAFF | TGCGCCAGCAGCCCCAGACAGGGGGCTGGCACTGAAGCTTTCTTT
TRBJ1-2 | TRBV28 | . | TRBD1 | CASSLHQGAGYGYTF | TGTGCCAGCAGTTTGCACCAGGGGGCGGGCTATGGCTACACCTTC
TRBJ2-7 | TRBV13 | . | . | CASSSKEYEQYF | TGTGCCAGCAGCTCCAAGGAGTACGAGCAGTACTTC
TRBJ1-1 | TRBV28 | . | . | CASSPTVMNTEAFF | TGTGCCAGCAGCCCGACAGTTATGAACACTGAAGCTTTCTTT
TRBJ2-2 | TRBV19 | few | TRBD2 | CASSKTSGSTGELFF | TGTGCCAGTAGTAAGACTAGCGGGAGCACCGGGGAGCTGTTTTTT
TRBJ1-2 | TRBV5-6 | . | TRBD1 | CASRAGQGVSNYGYTF | TGTGCCAGCAGGGCGGGACAGGGGGTCTCTAACTATGGCTACACCTTC
TRBJ1-2 | TRBV30 | few | . | CAWRRDNNYGYTF | TGTGCCTGGAGGAGGGACAATAACTATGGCTACACCTTC
TRBJ2-7 | TRBV28 | . | . | CASQTGPSYEQYF | TGTGCCAGCCAAACAGGGCCTTCCTACGAGCAGTACTTC
TRBJ2-3 | TRBV30 | . | TRBD2 | CAWSSVAGLTSTDTQYF | TGTGCCTGGAGTTCGGTAGCGGGACTTACTAGCACAGATACGCAGTATTTT
TRBJ1-2 | TRBV27 | . | . | CASSFHGERFGYTF | TGTGCCAGCAGTTTTCATGGGGAGCGTTTTGGCTACACCTTC
TRBJ2-1 | TRBV4-3 | once | TRBD2 | CASSQPERGGFNEQFF | TGCGCCAGCAGCCAACCTGAGCGGGGGGGCTTTAATGAGCAGTTCTTC
TRBJ1-4 | TRBV9 | . | . | CASSVAPQGGEKLFF | TGTGCCAGCAGCGTAGCTCCCCAGGGCGGAGAAAAACTGTTTTTT
TRBJ1-1 | TRBV29-1 | . | . | CSVRTVLEAFF | TGCAGCGTTCGGACAGTTCTGGAAGCTTTCTTT
TRBJ1-1 | TRBV5-1 | . | TRBD1 | CASSRETGGNTEAFF | TGCGCCAGCAGCAGGGAGACAGGGGGGAACACTGAAGCTTTCTTT
TRBJ2-3 | TRBV7-9 | few | . | CASSLEQASTDTQYF | TGTGCCAGCAGCTTAGAACAGGCTAGCACAGATACGCAGTATTTT
TRBJ2-2 | TRBV6-2/TRBV6-3 | . | . | CASSYLSSGTGELFF | TGTGCCAGCAGTTACTTGTCGAGCGGGACCGGGGAGCTGTTTTTT
TRBJ1-1 | TRBV7-9 | many | . | CASSATGTTEAFF | TGTGCCAGCAGCGCCACAGGGACCACTGAAGCTTTCTTT
TRBJ1-4 | TRBV30 | . | TRBD1 | CAWLGQGATNEKLFF | TGTGCCTGGCTTGGACAGGGTGCAACTAATGAAAAACTGTTTTTT
TRBJ1-2 | TRBV28 | . | . | CASSREFYGYTF | TGTGCCAGCAGTCGGGAATTTTATGGCTACACCTTC
TRBJ1-5 | TRBV19 | . | . | CASSIREPHQPQHF | TGTGCCAGTAGTATAAGGGAGCCCCATCAGCCCCAGCATTTT
TRBJ1-1 | TRBV30 | few | . | CAWNREDTEAFF | TGTGCCTGGAACAGGGAAGACACTGAAGCTTTCTTT
TRBJ2-7 | TRBV2 | . | TRBD2 | CASSEALRDYRSEQYF | TGTGCCAGCAGTGAAGCGCTTCGGGACTATCGGTCCGAGCAGTACTTC
TRBJ2-7 | TRBV15 | . | . | CATSRNVQGYSHEQYF | TGTGCCACCAGCAGGAACGTACAGGGCTATTCGCACGAGCAGTACTTC
TRBJ2-3 | TRBV4-3 | . | TRBD2 | CASSQGTSGETQYF | TGCGCCAGCAGCCAAGGAACTAGCGGTGAAACGCAGTATTTT
TRBJ2-1 | TRBV19 | . | TRBD2 | CASNAGGTYNEQFF | TGTGCCAGTAACGCGGGGGGTACCTACAATGAGCAGTTCTTC
TRBJ1-4 | TRBV18 | . | TRBD1 | CASSPRAQGDEKLFF | TGTGCCAGCTCACCACGGGCCCAGGGGGATGAAAAACTGTTTTTT
TRBJ1-4 | TRBV4-2 | few | TRBD1 | CASSQDRTGSEKLFF | TGTGCCAGCAGCCAAGATCGGACAGGGAGTGAAAAACTGTTTTTT
TRBJ1-1 | TRBV13 | . | . | CASSLRGSMNTEAFF | TGTGCCAGCAGCTTAAGGGGTTCCATGAACACTGAAGCTTTCTTT
TRBJ1-1 | TRBV7-8 | . | TRBD1 | CASSLGTGGNTEAFF | TGTGCCAGCAGCTTAGGTACAGGGGGGAACACTGAAGCTTTCTTT
TRBJ2-4 | TRBV5-5 | . | . | CASSQIDIGQYF | TGTGCCAGCAGCCAAATTGACATAGGACAGTACTTC
TRBJ2-2 | TRBV27 | . | TRBD2 | CASSRTSGGTGELFF | TGTGCCAGCAGCCGCACTAGCGGGGGTACCGGGGAGCTGTTTTTT
TRBJ1-6 | TRBV6-1 | . | . | CASSESRTANSPLHF | TGTGCCAGCAGTGAATCTCGGACAGCCAATTCACCCCTCCACTTT
TRBJ1-2 | TRBV6-1 | . | TRBD1 | CASSGGTARSPLGYTF | TGTGCCAGCAGTGGAGGGACAGCCCGGAGTCCGCTTGGCTACACCTTC
TRBJ2-2 | TRBV6-2/TRBV6-3 | . | TRBD1 | CASSSRDRHTGELFF | TGTGCCAGCAGTAGCCGGGACAGACATACCGGGGAGCTGTTTTTT
TRBJ1-1 | TRBV9 | . | . | CASSVDREMGTEAFF | TGTGCCAGCAGCGTAGACAGAGAGATGGGCACTGAAGCTTTCTTT
TRBJ2-7 | TRBV4-2 | few | TRBD2 | CASSQEQREDREQYF | TGTGCCAGCAGCCAAGAACAGCGGGAGGATAGGGAGCAGTACTTC
TRBJ2-7 | TRBV12-3/TRBV12-4 | . | TRBD2 | CASRPGTSGGQYF | TGTGCCAGCAGGCCCGGGACTAGCGGCGGGCAGTACTTC
TRBJ2-7 | TRBV7-2 | . | TRBD2 | CASTLGGGSYEQYF | TGTGCCAGCACCCTGGGGGGGGGCTCCTACGAGCAGTACTTC
TRBJ2-3 | TRBV27 | . | TRBD1 | CASSDRASTDTQYF | TGTGCCAGTTCGGACAGGGCTAGCACAGATACGCAGTATTTT
TRBJ2-1 | TRBV29-1 | . | TRBD2 | CSVGTSPSSYNEQFF | TGCAGCGTTGGGACTAGCCCGAGCTCCTACAATGAGCAGTTCTTC
TRBJ2-7 | TRBV28 | . | TRBD1 | CASSNPGQTYEQYF | TGTGCCAGCAGTAATCCGGGACAGACCTACGAGCAGTACTTC
TRBJ1-4 | TRBV30 | . | . | CAWSVRGNNEKLFF | TGTGCCTGGAGTGTCCGGGGGAACAATGAAAAACTGTTTTTT
TRBJ1-5 | TRBV6-1 | . | . | CASSEALGASNQPQHF | TGTGCCAGCAGTGAAGCGCTGGGGGCTAGCAATCAGCCCCAGCATTTT
TRBJ1-3 | TRBV10-1 | . | . | CASKSRWGENTIYF | TGCGCCAGCAAATCGAGATGGGGGGAGAACACCATATATTTT
TRBJ1-1 | TRBV4-2 | few | . | CASRKTGNTEAFF | TGTGCCAGCAGGAAGACAGGGAACACTGAAGCTTTCTTT
TRBJ2-1 | TRBV7-3 | many | TRBD2 | CASSSRLAGLGEQFF | TGTGCCAGCAGCTCCAGACTAGCAGGCCTGGGTGAGCAGTTCTTC
TRBJ1-1 | TRBV12-3/TRBV12-4 | . | . | CASSLTTNTEAFF | TGTGCCAGCAGTCTTACTACGAACACTGAAGCTTTCTTT
TRBJ1-2 | TRBV2 | . | . | CASSEERASTSDGYTF | TGTGCCAGCAGTGAAGAGAGGGCTTCCACCTCTGATGGCTACACCTTC
TRBJ2-3 | TRBV6-1 | . | TRBD1 | CASSEAGTGADTQYF | TGTGCCAGCAGTGAAGCTGGGACAGGGGCTGATACGCAGTATTTT
TRBJ1-5 | TRBV27 | few | . | CASSFPDQGEGDYSNQPQHF | TGTGCCAGCAGTTTCCCGGACCAAGGGGAAGGAGATTATAGCAATCAGCCCCAGCATTTT
TRBJ2-3 | TRBV30 | . | TRBD1 | CAWSRQGADTQYF | TGTGCCTGGAGTCGGCAGGGGGCAGATACGCAGTATTTT
TRBJ2-5 | TRBV7-2 | . | TRBD2 | CASSRGLAGKETQYF | TGTGCCAGCAGCCGCGGACTAGCGGGGAAAGAGACCCAGTACTTC